This T cell receptor (beta chain) was recorded in a study of blood T cell repertoires in COVID-19. About the study: Acute and convalescent COVID-19 specimens originated in the United States, Italy and Spain. T cells, B-cell-depleted T cells, or PBMCs provided the cDNA or gDNA that served as material.

The repertoire was sequenced with immunoSEQ multiplex PCR; TCRdb's copy has only in-frame clones and lacks some. The sample yields 110,000 to 150,000 clones, 65% to 85% seen once. Trimming shortened V by 7 bases and J by 5 bases, and 15 bases separated the two germline ends. This CDR3 region has 15 residues. Germline CDR1 reads MNHEY; CDR2 reads SVGAGI. The receptor was isolated from a woman aged 55-70 years with acute or convalescent COVID-19. Material: peripheral blood. The chain is built from TRBV6-5 and TRBJ1-6, with a possible D match to TRBD1 (5 bases). CDR3 nucleotides: TGTGCCAGCATTAGAGACAGTATCAATAATTCACCCCTCCACTTT. This encodes CASIRDSINNSPLHF.